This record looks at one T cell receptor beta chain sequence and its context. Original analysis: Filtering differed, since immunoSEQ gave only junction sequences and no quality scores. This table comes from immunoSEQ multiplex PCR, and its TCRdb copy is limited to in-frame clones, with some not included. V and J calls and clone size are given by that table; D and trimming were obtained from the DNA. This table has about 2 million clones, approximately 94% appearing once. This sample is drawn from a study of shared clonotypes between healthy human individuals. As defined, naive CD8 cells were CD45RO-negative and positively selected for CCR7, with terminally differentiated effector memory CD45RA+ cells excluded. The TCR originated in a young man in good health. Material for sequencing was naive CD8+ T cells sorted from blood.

CDR3 residues: CASTPRGPYEQYF. Here the CDR3 DNA reads TGTGCCAGCACCCCGAGGGGCCCCTACGAGCAGTACTTC. This chain links TRBV7-9 with TRBJ2-7; D may be TRBD1 or TRBD2 (5 bases each). The CDR3 length is 13 residues. From germline, CDR1 is SEHNR and CDR2 FQNEAQ (reference sequence). V was trimmed by 7 bases and J by 2 bases, leaving 12 bases between them.